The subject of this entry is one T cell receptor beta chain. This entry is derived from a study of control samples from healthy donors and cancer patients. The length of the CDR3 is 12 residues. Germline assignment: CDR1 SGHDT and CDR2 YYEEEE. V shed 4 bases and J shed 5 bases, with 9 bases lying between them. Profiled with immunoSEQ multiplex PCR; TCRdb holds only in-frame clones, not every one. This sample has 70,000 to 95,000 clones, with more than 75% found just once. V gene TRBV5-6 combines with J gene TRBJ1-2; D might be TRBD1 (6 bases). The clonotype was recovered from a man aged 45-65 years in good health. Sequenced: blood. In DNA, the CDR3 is TGTGCCAGCAGCGGGGGCCCTTATGGCTACACCTTC. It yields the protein CASSGGPYGYTF.